This T cell receptor beta chain was retrieved from a study of T cells after yellow fever vaccination. In regard to this clonotype: What it recognizes is unknown.

TCRdb fed the 5' RACE reads into MiXCR, producing one record per CDR3 protein. The sample shows 300,000 to 400,000 distinct CDR3 sequences, about 6% of them seen only once. Study results and limitations: Once the booster was given, most primary-vaccination clones reappeared, at 95% to 97% for CD4 and over 85% for CD8.

Trimming stripped 2 bases from V and 8 bases from J, with 11 bases between. The CDR3 is made up of 13 amino acids. The V gene's germline CDR1 is SGDLS and CDR2 YYNGEE. The specimen was PBMCs, collected 5 days after the yellow fever booster vaccination. This receptor was identified in a man aged 30 to 45 who received the YFV17D yellow fever vaccine. V usage is TRBV9 and J usage is TRBJ2-1; D call uncertain. The CDR3 protein is CASSVRVVDEQFF. The CDR3, as DNA: TGTGCCAGCAGCGTCCGAGTTGTGGATGAGCAGTTCTTC.